This TCR beta chain was sequenced in a study of neurological immune-mediated disorders. TCRdb re-analysed the 5' RACE reads in MiXCR, keeping a single row per CDR3 protein. The table includes tens of thousands of distinct CDR3 sequences, about 9.3% detected once. The CDR3 runs to 16 residues. Germline lookup yields CDR1 DFQATT and CDR2 SNEGSKA (reference sequence). V shed 5 bases and J 3 bases; nucleotides not matched to a gene: 13. This clonotype was seen ten or more times. This chain joins TRBV20-1 and TRBJ2-1; TRBD2 matches 7 bases. Sequencing used PBMCs. This receptor was obtained from a man aged 35-49 years in good health. CDR3: CSAPQRAGVNYNEQFF. CDR3 bases: TGCAGTGCTCCTCAACGGGCGGGAGTTAACTACAATGAGCAGTTCTTC.